The 7 T cell receptor beta chains given below trace back to one sample, sequenced in a study of beta chain features in type 1 diabetes. Whole-study results and caveats: TCRB CDR3s were moderately but significantly shorter in Type 1 diabetes patients in all four CD4+ subsets.

Reverse transcription of all isolated RNA meant that expressed TCRB transcripts were sequenced. Assay used: immunoSEQ multiplex PCR; TCRdb lists only in-frame clones, some missing. The profile shows hundreds of thousands of clones, 11% to 15% of them singletons. No antigen has been assigned to these receptors. The sample was naive CD4+ T cells from blood. The source is a man between 18 and 35 years old with type 1 diabetes.

The genes are TRBV28 and TRBJ1-1; unclear D gene. The V end lost 2 bases, the J end lost 3 bases, and 7 bases lay between the germline ends. CDR3 length: 13 residues. The germline CDR1 and CDR2 sequences are MDHEN and SYDVKM. The CDR3 DNA reads TGTGCCAGCAGTTTAACGGGGTACACTGAAGCTTTCTTT. Amino acids: CASSLTGYTEAFF.

For this clone: The same CDR3 can be traced to other DNA sequences in this sample. The chain carries TRBV9 and TRBJ2-1; the match to TRBD2 covers 8 bases. The CDR3 contains 15 residues. CDR1 is SGDLS and CDR2 is YYNGEE in the germline V gene. The V segment lost 0 bases and the J segment 2 bases; nucleotides outside the gene matches: 1. Here the CDR3 DNA reads TGTGCCAGCAGCGTAGCGGGAGGGCCCTACAATGAGCAGTTCTTC. Protein product: CASSVAGGPYNEQFF.

The chain uses TRBV11-2 and TRBJ2-1; D is possibly TRBD2 (5 bases). Trimming removed 4 bases from V and 9 bases from J, with 10 bases in between. This CDR3 is 12 amino acids long. The germline V gene encodes CDR1 SGHAT and CDR2 FQNNGV. The CDR3 here is CASSSRGGEQFF. The CDR3 nucleotides read TGTGCCAGCAGCTCCCGGGGTGGTGAGCAGTTCTTC.

V and J are TRBV2 and TRBJ2-1; D gene ambiguous. The germline CDR1 and CDR2 sequences are SNHLY and FYNNEI. Between the trimmed V and J ends, which lost 7 bases and 7 bases, there was a span of 8 bases. The CDR3 spans 11 residues. Here the CDR3 DNA reads TGTGCCAGCAAAGGGTATAATGAGCAGTTCTTC. Protein product: CASKGYNEQFF.

In this sample, this clone turned up a few times. The rearrangement uses TRBV2 and TRBJ2-3, with 12 bases matching TRBD2. V was clipped by 7 bases and J by 1 base; unmatched bases: 9. CDR1 SNHLY and CDR2 FYNNEI come from the germline V gene. There are 17 residues in the CDR3. The CDR3 spells CASKTSGSPIGTDTQYF. The CDR3, as DNA: TGTGCCAGCAAGACTAGCGGGAGCCCTATCGGCACAGATACGCAGTATTTT.

The V and J genes are TRBV28 and TRBJ2-7; 7 bases fit TRBD2. V trimming: 7 bases; J trimming: 0 bases; junction bases outside the gene matches: 6. The CDR3 sequence is 14 residues long. CDR1 MDHEN and CDR2 SYDVKM come from the germline V gene. CDR3 in amino acids: CASNSAGRSYEQYF. The CDR3 DNA sequence: TGTGCCAGCAATTCAGCGGGGCGCTCCTACGAGCAGTACTTC. Full variable domain (remainder filled in from reference TRBV28 and TRBJ2-7): DVKVTQSSRYLVKRTGEKVFLECVQDMDHENMFWYRQDPGLGLRLIYFSYDVKMKEKGDIPEGYSVSREKKERFSLILESASTNQTSMYLCASNSAGRSYEQYFGPGTRLTVT.

The V and J genes are TRBV7-2 and TRBJ2-2; 9 positions match TRBD1. Germline values: CDR1 SGHTA, CDR2 FQGNSA. The CDR3 totals 17 residues. V was pared by 3 bases and J by 3 bases, with 8 bases of the junction left unmatched. CDR3: CASSFIKGQGYTGELFF. The CDR3 nucleotides are TGTGCCAGCAGCTTCATTAAGGGACAGGGATACACCGGGGAGCTGTTTTTT.